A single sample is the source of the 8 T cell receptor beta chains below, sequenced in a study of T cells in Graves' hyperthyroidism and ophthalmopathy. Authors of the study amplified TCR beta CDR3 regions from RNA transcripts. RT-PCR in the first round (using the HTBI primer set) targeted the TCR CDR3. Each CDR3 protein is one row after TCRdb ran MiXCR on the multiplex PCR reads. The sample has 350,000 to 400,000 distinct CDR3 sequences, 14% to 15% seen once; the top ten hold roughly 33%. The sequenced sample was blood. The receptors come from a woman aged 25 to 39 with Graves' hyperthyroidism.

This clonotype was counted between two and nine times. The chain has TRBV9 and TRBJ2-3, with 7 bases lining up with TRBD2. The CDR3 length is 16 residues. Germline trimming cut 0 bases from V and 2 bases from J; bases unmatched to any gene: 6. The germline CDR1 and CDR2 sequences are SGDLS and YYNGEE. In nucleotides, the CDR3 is TGTGCCAGCAGCGTAGGAGGCGGGAGCCCCACAGATACGCAGTATTTT. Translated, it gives CASSVGGGSPTDTQYF.

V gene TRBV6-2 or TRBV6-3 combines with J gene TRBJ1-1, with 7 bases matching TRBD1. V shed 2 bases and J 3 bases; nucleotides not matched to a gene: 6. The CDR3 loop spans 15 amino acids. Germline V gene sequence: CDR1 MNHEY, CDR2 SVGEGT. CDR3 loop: CASSYNDRVDTEAFF. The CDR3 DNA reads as TGTGCCAGCAGTTACAACGACAGGGTTGACACTGAAGCTTTCTTT.

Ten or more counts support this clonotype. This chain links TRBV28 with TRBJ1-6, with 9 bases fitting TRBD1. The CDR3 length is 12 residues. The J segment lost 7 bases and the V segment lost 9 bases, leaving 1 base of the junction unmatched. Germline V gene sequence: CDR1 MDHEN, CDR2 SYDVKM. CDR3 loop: CARDRGNSPLHF. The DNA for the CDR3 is TGTGCCAGGGACAGGGGAAATTCACCCCTCCACTTT.

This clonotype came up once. The CDR3 reads CAISEGTSGRTDTQYF. Written as DNA, the CDR3 is TGTGCCATCAGTGAGGGGACTAGCGGGAGGACAGATACGCAGTATTTT. This sequence joins TRBV10-3 and TRBJ2-3, with 15 bases lining up with TRBD2. The CDR3 loop spans 16 amino acids. Germline V gene lookup returns CDR1 ENHRY and CDR2 SYGVKD. V shed 2 bases, J shed 3 bases, and the junction held 0 bases outside the gene matches.

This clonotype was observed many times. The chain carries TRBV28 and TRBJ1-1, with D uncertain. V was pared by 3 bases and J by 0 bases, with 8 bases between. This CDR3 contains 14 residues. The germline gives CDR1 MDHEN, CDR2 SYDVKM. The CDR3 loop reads CASSFGEMNTEAFF. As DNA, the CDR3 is TGTGCCAGCAGTTTCGGGGAAATGAACACTGAAGCTTTCTTT.

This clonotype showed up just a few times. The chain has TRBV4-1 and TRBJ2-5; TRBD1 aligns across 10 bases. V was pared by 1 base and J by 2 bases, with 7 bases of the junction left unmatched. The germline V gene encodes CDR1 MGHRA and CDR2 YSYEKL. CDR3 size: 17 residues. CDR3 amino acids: CASSQGLPGQGQETQYF. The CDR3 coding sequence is TGCGCCAGCAGCCAAGGACTACCGGGACAGGGGCAAGAGACCCAGTACTTC.

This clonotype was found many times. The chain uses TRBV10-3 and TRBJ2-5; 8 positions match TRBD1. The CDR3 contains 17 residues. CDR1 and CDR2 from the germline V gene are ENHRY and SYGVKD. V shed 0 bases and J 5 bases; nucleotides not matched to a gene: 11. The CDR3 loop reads CAISESTGQGFRETQYF. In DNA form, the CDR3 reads TGTGCCATCAGTGAGTCCACAGGACAGGGTTTTAGGGAGACCCAGTACTTC.

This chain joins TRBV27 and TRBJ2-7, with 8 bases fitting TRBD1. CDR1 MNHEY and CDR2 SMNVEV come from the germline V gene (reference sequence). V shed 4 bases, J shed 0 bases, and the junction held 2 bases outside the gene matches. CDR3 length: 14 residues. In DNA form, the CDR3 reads TGTGCCAGCAGTTGGACAGGGAGCTCCTACGAGCAGTACTTC. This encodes CASSWTGSSYEQYF.